This TCR beta chain stems from a study of blood T cell repertoires in COVID-19. Study in general: PBMCs, B-cell-depleted T cells, or T cells were the source of the cDNA or gDNA that made up the material.

Source study methods: Nucleated cell counts were estimated from reference gene primer amplification. Repertoires were generated with immunoSEQ multiplex PCR, while TCRdb's copy carries only in-frame clones and drops some. The DNA gave D and trimming, while V, J and clone size come from that table. The table lists about 190,000 clones, around nine tenths of them singletons. The V end lost 7 bases, the J end lost 4 bases, and 20 bases lay between the germline ends. Looked up from germline, CDR1 is LNHDA and CDR2 is SQIVND (reference sequence). There are 16 residues in the CDR3. The sample taken for sequencing was peripheral blood. The chain carries TRBV19 and TRBJ2-1; D might be TRBD2 (5 bases). The TCR was taken from a man younger than 40 with acute or convalescent COVID-19. CDR3 nucleotide sequence: TGTGCCAGTAATGTGCAATTTTCTGCGGGTTACAATGAGCAGTTCTTC. This gives the protein CASNVQFSAGYNEQFF.